The clone carrying this T cell receptor (beta chain) was picked up a small number of times. The expanded emulsion RT-PCR method captured paired alpha and beta chains from CD8+ T cells. This specimen belongs to a study of T cell repertoires in breast cancer. Study-level background: Tumors, lymph nodes and blood came from breast cancer patients, plus healthy blood.

During the second nested PCR, blocking oligonucleotides suppressed genes that were not paired. TCRdb itself ran the emulsion pairing reads through MiXCR, one entry per CDR3 protein. The data contain several hundred distinct CDR3 sequences, more than 30% of them singletons. The CDR3 has 16 residues. The V end lost 7 bases, the J end lost 1 base, and 19 bases lay between the germline ends. CDR1 is SGHTA, CDR2 FQGNSA, per germline. The receptor was isolated from a pool of human donors with breast cancer or a healthy control (not recorded which). Input material: CD8+ T cells. This chain links TRBV7-2 with TRBJ2-5; D remains ambiguous. In DNA, the CDR3 is TGTGCCAGCAAAGGTGTGTTTGTAAACCTCCAAGAGACCCAGTACTTC. It codes for CASKGVFVNLQETQYF.